Listed here are 16 T cell receptor beta chains from one sample, sequenced in a study of blood T cell repertoires in COVID-19. Clones were read by immunoSEQ multiplex PCR, and TCRdb kept only the in-frame ones, dropping some. The table lists approximately 100,000 clones, 85% of them singletons, with 35% to 45% in the top ten. The sequenced material came from peripheral blood. These receptors came from a man older than 75 with acute or convalescent COVID-19.

This clone was observed a few times. A junction boundary mismatches the germline segment, possibly from a read error. The chain has TRBV7-3 and TRBJ2-5; weak D call: TRBD1 (6 bases). The CDR3 sequence is 17 residues long. In germline, CDR1 is SGHTA, CDR2 FQGTGA. The CDR3 bases are TGTGCCAGCAGCCTAACGGCAGGGGCCCACAACCAAGAGACCCAGTACTTC. Translated: CASSLTAGAHNQETQYF.

The chain joins TRBV24-1 to TRBJ1-2; the match to TRBD1 covers 9 bases. V trimming: 3 bases; J trimming: 5 bases; junction bases outside the gene matches: 6. Per the germline V gene, CDR1 is KGHDR and CDR2 is SFDVKD. The CDR3 consists of 15 residues. In DNA, the CDR3 is TGTGCCACCAGTGATCCGGGACAGGGTTTATATGGCTACACCTTC. Protein: CATSDPGQGLYGYTF.

V is TRBV27 and J is TRBJ2-1; D may be TRBD2 (6 bases). Trimming cost V 6 bases and J 4 bases, with 16 bases left between them. The CDR3 is 15 residues long. Germline lookup yields CDR1 MNHEY and CDR2 SMNVEV (reference sequence). The CDR3 region is CASSNSGTFYNEQFF. DNA for the CDR3: TGTGCCAGCAGCAACTCCGGGACTTTTTACAATGAGCAGTTCTTC.

The chain joins TRBV7-8 to TRBJ2-5; 8 bases agree with TRBD1. The CDR3 runs to 14 residues. Losses at the gene ends were 4 bases for V and 2 bases for J; bases not matched to a gene: 3. CDR1 and CDR2 from the germline V gene are SGHVS and FQNEAQ. The CDR3, as DNA: TGTGCCAGCAGCTCCCGGACAGGGCAAGAGACCCAGTACTTC. As protein: CASSSRTGQETQYF.

This sequence joins TRBV27 and TRBJ1-4; tentative D call: TRBD1 (6 bases). CDR3 size: 15 residues. Germline V CDR1 and CDR2: MNHEY, SMNVEV (reference sequence). V gave up 2 bases and J gave up 7 bases, with 14 bases separating them. The CDR3 nucleotides are TGTGCCAGCAGTTTAGCATTGGGGGCAGGTGAAAAACTGTTTTTT. Translation: CASSLALGAGEKLFF.

The chain employs TRBV19 and TRBJ2-2, with D possibly matching TRBD2 (5 bases). Between the trimmed V and J ends, which lost 3 bases and 6 bases, there was a span of 11 bases. The CDR3 is made up of 14 amino acids. Germline CDR1 and CDR2: LNHDA and SQIVND (reference sequence). The CDR3 is CASSMLPGSGELFF. The CDR3 bases are TGTGCCAGTAGTATGCTTCCGGGATCCGGGGAGCTGTTTTTT.

This chain connects TRBV6-1 to TRBJ1-6; 8 positions agree with TRBD1. Germline lookup yields CDR1 MNHNS and CDR2 SASEGT. The V segment lost 4 bases and the J segment 0 bases; nucleotides outside the gene matches: 2. The CDR3 covers 16 residues. The CDR3 loop is CASSGQGSSYNSPLHF. As DNA, the CDR3 is TGTGCCAGCAGTGGACAGGGGAGCTCCTATAATTCACCCCTCCACTTT.

The rearrangement links TRBV9 to TRBJ1-3, with D uncertain. In germline, CDR1 is SGDLS, CDR2 YYNGEE. The length of the CDR3 is 13 residues. With 1 base removed from V and 3 bases from J, the gap between germline ends came to 5 bases. This chain's CDR3 is CASSVLSGNTIYF. CDR3 nucleotides: TGTGCCAGCAGCGTACTAAGTGGAAACACCATATATTTT.

The V and J genes are TRBV11-3 and TRBJ2-2; a possible D gene is TRBD1 (6 bases). The CDR3 extends over 13 amino acids. Per germline, CDR1 SGHNT and CDR2 YENEEA. The ends were cut back, 5 bases at V and 4 bases at J, with 8 bases in the middle. CDR3 nucleotides: TGTGCCAGCAGCCCCAGGGGCACCGGGGAGCTGTTTTTT. Translation: CASSPRGTGELFF.

The chain employs TRBV19 and TRBJ2-3; 8 bases fit TRBD2. Germline CDR1 is LNHDA and CDR2 is SQIVND (reference sequence). The CDR3 is 15 amino acids. V lost 10 bases to trimming and J lost 3 bases; unmatched junction nucleotides: 12. CDR3 in DNA: TGTGCCATCGCTCACCCAGCGGGAGTAACAGATACGCAGTATTTT. Translated, it gives CAIAHPAGVTDTQYF.

CDR3 coding DNA: TGTGCCAGCAGTTCGACAGCCGTTGCAACTAATGAAAAACTGTTTTTT. Encoded protein: CASSSTAVATNEKLFF. This rearrangement joins TRBV6-5 to TRBJ1-4, with D possibly being TRBD1 (5 bases). The CDR3 extends over 16 amino acids. V dropped 4 bases and J dropped 0 bases, with 12 bases sitting between them. CDR1 and CDR2 from the germline V gene are MNHEY and SVGAGI.

The chain combines TRBV9 with TRBJ1-1; 7 bases line up with TRBD1. The V gene end was trimmed by 10 bases and the J gene end by 0 bases; junction bases not matched to a gene: 6. CDR1 and CDR2 from the germline V gene are SGDLS and YYNGEE. CDR3 size: 13 residues. DNA of the CDR3: TGTGCCGGTACGGGACAGCTGAACACTGAAGCTTTCTTT. It translates to CAGTGQLNTEAFF.

This clone was seen a single time. The chain links TRBV19 to TRBJ2-2; 8 nucleotides match TRBD1. In germline, CDR1 is LNHDA, CDR2 SQIVND (reference sequence). V was pared by 2 bases and J by 4 bases, with 6 bases of the junction left unmatched. The CDR3 is 16 amino acids. The CDR3 is CASSITQGARTGELFF. DNA for the CDR3: TGTGCCAGTAGTATAACCCAGGGGGCACGCACCGGGGAGCTGTTTTTT.

V usage is TRBV21-1 and J usage is TRBJ1-5; the D segment call TRBD1 is taken from the table without a DNA check. TRBV21-1 constitutes a pseudogene. The CDR3 consists of 15 residues. CDR3 residues: CASSKVADRDQPQHF. In DNA form, the CDR3 reads TGTGCCAGCAGCAAAGTCGCGGACAGGGATCAGCCCCAGCATTTT.

V gene TRBV7-2 combines with J gene TRBJ2-4, with 12 bases identical to TRBD2. The CDR3 sequence is 19 residues long. Germline V CDR1 and CDR2: SGHTA, FQGNSA. The J segment lost 2 bases and the V segment lost 0 bases, leaving 8 bases of the junction unmatched. CDR3 DNA: TGTGCCAGCAGCTTAGCGACAGCTAGCGGGAGGGCTACCAAAAACATTCAGTACTTC. Its protein is CASSLATASGRATKNIQYF.

This clone was found once. The chain joins TRBV7-9 to TRBJ1-4; TRBD1 matches at 8 bases. Trimming at V came to 4 bases and at J to 8 bases, leaving 9 bases not matched to a gene. Germline CDR1 is SEHNR and CDR2 is FQNEAQ (reference sequence). The CDR3 is made up of 15 amino acids. The CDR3 DNA is TGTGCCAGCAGCTCGGACAGGGAGTCGAGAGAAAAACTGTTTTTT. The encoded protein is CASSSDRESREKLFF.